This T cell receptor (beta chain) was obtained from a study of monozygotic twins with inflammatory bowel disease. This CDR3 contains 12 residues. Germline CDR1 SQVTM, CDR2 ANQGSEA. For each CDR3 protein, TCRdb gives one entry from its re-call of the 5' RACE reads, without DNA. Recorded here are over 100,000 distinct CDR3 sequences; the top ten clones represent roughly an eighth. Sequenced sample: blood. This chain connects TRBV29-1 to TRBJ2-5; there is no DNA to check the TCRdb D call of TRBD1. The source is a human donor with ulcerative colitis or Crohn's disease, or a healthy co-twin of an affected twin (not recorded which). The CDR3 sequence is CSVVGAQETQYF.